This T cell receptor (beta chain) was identified in a study of blood T cell repertoires in COVID-19. Per the germline V gene, CDR1 is SGHTS and CDR2 is YDEGEE. This CDR3 spans 15 amino acids. V was cut by 0 bases and J by 0 bases, with 7 bases left in between. Per the original methods: Amplification of reference gene primers was used by the study to estimate nucleated cell counts. Assay: immunoSEQ multiplex PCR; the TCRdb copy retains only in-frame clones and omits some. That table is the source of V, J and clone size, and D and trimming were worked out from the DNA. Found here are some 95,000 clones, 70% to 90% of them singletons; the top ten hold 4% to 5.5%.

Input material: peripheral blood. This rearrangement joins TRBV5-8 to TRBJ1-5; D might be TRBD1 (5 bases). This TCR came from a man in his 70s with acute or convalescent COVID-19. The CDR3, as DNA: TGTGCCAGCAGCTTGGGACAGAATAGCAATCAGCCCCAGCATTTT. Its protein is CASSLGQNSNQPQHF.